A single sample is the source of the 24 T cell receptor beta chains below, sequenced in a study of spatial heterogeneity in lung cancer. TCRdb reprocessed the 5' RACE reads via MiXCR and lists one record per CDR3 protein. The sample records over 50,000 distinct CDR3 sequences, about 6.3% being singletons. The time point: sample taken at primary tumor resection. Sequencing was performed on PBMCs, taken at surgery. Every receptor here comes from a female donor with early-stage non-small cell lung cancer.

This clonotype was seen a few times. The genes are TRBV6-5 and TRBJ2-1, with 10 bases matching TRBD2. The CDR3 sequence is 15 residues long. Germline V CDR1 and CDR2: MNHEY, SVGAGI. V dropped 5 bases and J dropped 8; count of bases not matched to a gene: 9. CDR3 in amino acids: CASSTLAGVSDEQFF. The DNA of the CDR3 is TGTGCCAGCAGTACCCTAGCGGGGGTTTCCGATGAGCAGTTCTTC.

This clonotype showed up many times. CDR3 loop: CASSSRRLRGTNTEAFF. The CDR3 DNA is TGTGCCAGCAGTTCCCGGAGGCTCAGGGGTACCAACACTGAAGCTTTCTTT. The chain carries TRBV6-5 and TRBJ1-1, with D perhaps TRBD1 (6 bases). Germline V gene data show CDR1 as MNHEY and CDR2 as SVGAGI. V was pared by 4 bases and J by 2 bases, with 20 bases between. This CDR3 contains 17 residues.

The table lists this clonotype with many counts. V gene TRBV3-1 combines with J gene TRBJ2-2; D unclear. This CDR3 comprises 14 residues. Germline CDR1 reads LGHDT; CDR2 reads YNNKEL (reference sequence). Trimming shortened V by 0 bases and J by 6 bases, and 8 bases separated the two germline ends. CDR3 residues: CASSQDPGSGELFF. DNA for the CDR3: TGTGCCAGCAGCCAAGATCCCGGTTCCGGGGAGCTGTTTTTT.

This clonotype was observed at least ten times. V usage is TRBV20-1 and J usage is TRBJ2-7, with 7 bases matching TRBD2. The V segment lost 4 bases and the J segment 7 bases; nucleotides outside the gene matches: 4. The CDR3 is 11 amino acids. Germline V gene sequence: CDR1 DFQATT, CDR2 SNEGSKA (reference sequence). The CDR3 region is CSAKGGGEQYV. The CDR3 DNA sequence: TGCAGTGCTAAGGGCGGGGGAGAGCAGTACGTC.

This clonotype was seen repeatedly, ten times or more. The chain couples TRBV7-6 to TRBJ2-1; no definite D call. Trimming pared 0 bases from V and 0 bases from J, leaving 12 bases between. CDR3 length: 17 amino acids. Germline CDR1 is SGHVS and CDR2 is FNYEAQ. As DNA, the CDR3 is TGTGCCAGCAGCTTAGCGGTCTCCCCAAGCTCCTACAATGAGCAGTTCTTC. Encoded protein: CASSLAVSPSSYNEQFF.

This clonotype was recorded at least ten times. V gene TRBV6-5 combines with J gene TRBJ2-7; TRBD2 matches at 9 bases. J lost 1 base, V lost 1 base, and 2 bases had no gene match. There are 15 residues in the CDR3. Germline values: CDR1 MNHEY, CDR2 SVGAGI. For the CDR3, the DNA is TGTGCCAGCAGTTACTGGCTAGCGGGATCCTACGAGCAGTACTTC. This sequence encodes CASSYWLAGSYEQYF.

The chain joins TRBV28 to TRBJ2-3, with a tentative D call TRBD2 (7 bases). Germline V gene lookup returns CDR1 MDHEN and CDR2 SYDVKM. This CDR3 spans 16 amino acids. The ends were cut back, 6 bases at V and 0 bases at J, with 16 bases in the middle. DNA of the CDR3: TGTGCCAGCAGGCCTTTCGGGGGGCCAAGCACAGATACGCAGTATTTT. Amino acids: CASRPFGGPSTDTQYF. The full variable domain, with the rest looked up from reference TRBV28 and TRBJ2-3, is DVKVTQSSRYLVKRTGEKVFLECVQDMDHENMFWYRQDPGLGLRLIYFSYDVKMKEKGDIPEGYSVSREKKERFSLILESASTNQTSMYLCASRPFGGPSTDTQYFGPGTRLTVL.

A word on this clonotype: One base away lies a much larger clone, so this may be a sequencing read error. J is TRBJ1-1 and V is TRBV6-5; weak D call: TRBD1 (6 bases). Germline values: CDR1 MNHEY, CDR2 SVGAGI. CDR3 size: 13 residues. The CDR3 region has the DNA TGTGCCAGCAGTTACCACGGGGACACTAAAGCTTTCTTT. Translating gives CASSYHGDTKAFF.

A few counts support this clonotype. Since a much larger clone is just one base distant, this may be a read error. CDR3 bases: TGTGCCGGCACCCCCGGGTACACCAATGAGCAGTTCTTC. It specifies CAGTPGYTNEQFF. J is TRBJ2-1 and V is TRBV12-3 or TRBV12-4, with D unclear. The CDR3 spans 13 residues. The germline V and J ends were trimmed by 11 bases and 6 bases, with 17 bases remaining between them.

This clonotype has at least ten counts. The rearrangement uses TRBV2 and TRBJ1-6, with D maybe TRBD1 (5 bases). The germline CDR1 and CDR2 sequences are SNHLY and FYNNEI. V was trimmed by 4 bases and J by 4 bases, leaving 14 bases between them. CDR3 size: 16 residues. CDR3 bases: TGTGCCAGCAGTGTATGGGGGGGAGATTATAATTCACCCCTCCACTTT. It is translated as CASSVWGGDYNSPLHF. Full variable domain (remainder filled in from reference TRBV2 and TRBJ1-6): EPEVTQTPSHQVTQMGQEVILRCVPISNHLYFYWYRQILGQKVEFLVSFYNNEISEKSEIFDDQFSVERPDGSNFTLKIRSTKLEDSAMYFCASSVWGGDYNSPLHFGNGTRLTVT.

This clonotype came up many times. The chain carries TRBV3-1 and TRBJ1-1; D perhaps matches TRBD1 (5 bases). CDR3 length equals 14 residues. Trimming cost V 4 bases and J 4 bases, with 13 bases left between them. The germline V gene has CDR1 LGHDT and CDR2 YNNKEL (reference sequence). In DNA form, the CDR3 reads TGTGCCAGCAGCCCGGCAGGGCCGGGCACTGAAGCTTTCTTT. Its translation: CASSPAGPGTEAFF.

There are many counts of this clonotype. V is TRBV6-1 and J is TRBJ1-2; 8 positions agree with TRBD1. The CDR3 covers 14 residues. CDR1 MNHNS and CDR2 SASEGT come from the germline V gene. V lost 2 bases and J lost 3; bases outside the gene matches: 2. CDR3 loop: CASSENRGDYGYTF. CDR3 bases: TGTGCCAGCAGTGAAAACAGGGGGGACTATGGCTACACCTTC.

There are many counts of this clonotype. V is TRBV5-1 and J is TRBJ1-2; D unresolved. Deletions cut 2 bases from V and 3 bases from J, with 11 bases between. This CDR3 is 14 amino acids long. Germline V gives CDR1 SGHRS, CDR2 YFSETQ. The CDR3 region has the DNA TGCGCCAGCAGCTTAAGGAAGGAGGACTATGGCTACACCTTC. Translating it yields CASSLRKEDYGYTF.

This clonotype turned up a few times. The CDR3 spells CASAGTGISDTQYF. The CDR3 DNA reads TGTGCCAGTGCCGGGACAGGGATCTCAGATACGCAGTATTTT. The J gene is TRBJ2-3, the V gene TRBV19; 9 bases fit TRBD1. Trimming removed 8 bases from V and 4 bases from J; junction bases left unmatched: 7. Germline assignment: CDR1 LNHDA and CDR2 SQIVND (reference sequence). The CDR3 loop spans 14 amino acids.

This clonotype has a handful of counts. The chain uses TRBV18 and TRBJ1-1; D is possibly TRBD1 (6 bases). The CDR3 has 13 residues. CDR1 and CDR2 from the germline V gene are KGHSH and LQKENI. Trimming cost V 3 bases and J 8 bases, with 13 bases left between them. Here the CDR3 reads CASSPNHGTEAFF. CDR3 nucleotide sequence: TGTGCCAGCTCACCTAACCACGGGACAGAAGCTTTCTTT.

At least ten counts were recorded for this clonotype. The chain couples TRBV28 to TRBJ1-1; 7 bases fit TRBD1. The junction had 9 bases not matched to a gene; V was cut back by 4 bases and J by 4 bases. Per the germline V gene, CDR1 is MDHEN and CDR2 is SYDVKM. The CDR3 contains 15 residues. Here the CDR3 DNA reads TGTGCCAGCAGTTCAGGAGGGGGCTGGATCACTGAAGCTTTCTTT. It encodes CASSSGGGWITEAFF.

This clonotype appeared a few times. This chain joins TRBV18 and TRBJ1-1, with a weak D call TRBD1 (5 bases). Germline V gives CDR1 KGHSH, CDR2 LQKENI. Trimming cost V 2 bases and J 0 bases, with 13 bases left between them. This CDR3 is 16 amino acids long. CDR3 in DNA: TGTGCCAGCTCACCAGGAGGGGCCGCAATGAACACTGAAGCTTTCTTT. It codes for CASSPGGAAMNTEAFF.

There are many counts of this clonotype. The chain combines TRBV29-1 with TRBJ2-7; TRBD1 might be the D (6 bases). The CDR3 runs 13 residues. CDR1 is SQVTM, CDR2 ANQGSEA, per germline. V was clipped by 5 bases and J by 2 bases, with 13 bases between them. CDR3 coding DNA: TGCAGCGTTTCAAGACAGGAGGCCTACGAGCAGTACTTC. This gives the protein CSVSRQEAYEQYF.

This clonotype was observed a handful of times. The chain recombines TRBV19 with TRBJ1-5; weak D call: TRBD1 (5 bases). CDR1 LNHDA and CDR2 SQIVND come from the germline V gene (reference sequence). Trimming removed 7 bases at V and 0 bases at J, with 16 bases between. The CDR3 totals 16 residues. The CDR3 loop reads CASMGRKTVSNQPQHF. CDR3 DNA: TGTGCCAGTATGGGTCGGAAGACAGTTAGCAATCAGCCCCAGCATTTT.

The J gene is TRBJ1-6, the V gene TRBV9; TRBD1 matches at 10 bases. The CDR3 has 14 residues. Per the germline V gene, CDR1 is SGDLS and CDR2 is YYNGEE. V was clipped by 4 bases and J by 9 bases; unmatched bases: 4. CDR3 protein: CASSTGTGVSPLHF. The DNA for the CDR3 is TGTGCCAGCAGCACCGGGACAGGGGTTTCACCCCTCCACTTT. Drawing the rest from reference TRBV9 and TRBJ1-6, the complete variable domain is DSGVTQTPKHLITATGQRVTLRCSPRSGDLSVYWYQQSLDQGLQFLIQYYNGEERAKGNILERFSAQQFPDLHSELNLSSLELGDSALYFCASSTGTGVSPLHFGNGTRLTVT.

CDR3 sequence reads: CASSFDRESTEAFF. In DNA form, the CDR3 reads TGTGCCAGCAGTTTTGACAGGGAGAGCACTGAAGCTTTCTTT. The V gene is TRBV6-5, the J gene TRBJ1-1; TRBD1 matches at 7 bases. The J segment lost 4 bases and the V segment lost 4 bases, leaving 6 bases of the junction unmatched. The CDR3 is made up of 14 amino acids. In germline, CDR1 is MNHEY, CDR2 SVGAGI.

V is TRBV5-1 and J is TRBJ2-3; 14 bases are shared with TRBD2. CDR1 SGHRS and CDR2 YFSETQ come from the germline V gene. The trim removed 3 bases at V and 3 bases at J, leaving 9 bases unmatched. The CDR3 is 18 amino acids. The CDR3 sequence: CASSSGGTSGSWTDTQYF. The CDR3, as DNA: TGCGCCAGCAGCTCTGGTGGGACTAGCGGGAGCTGGACAGATACGCAGTATTTT.

The chain employs TRBV6-6 and TRBJ1-1; possibly TRBD1 for D (6 bases). CDR1 and CDR2 (germline): MNHNY, SVGAGI (reference sequence). Trimming took off 4 bases at V and 6 bases at J, with 12 bases between the two ends. The CDR3 spans 13 residues. The CDR3 DNA reads as TGTGCCAGCAGTTCCGGGGGGCGGCCTGAAGCTTTCTTT. Translation: CASSSGGRPEAFF.

The sample holds many counts of this clonotype. This rearrangement joins TRBV24-1 to TRBJ1-5, with 8 positions matching TRBD1. CDR1 KGHDR and CDR2 SFDVKD come from the germline V gene. V lost 10 bases, J lost 7 bases, and 5 bases stayed unmatched. The CDR3 has 12 residues. CDR3 sequence (DNA): TGTGCCACGGCGACAGGGGACCAGCCCCAGCATTTT. Translation: CATATGDQPQHF.